The sequence of this TCR beta chain was determined in a study of identical twins. The germline gives CDR1 SEHNR, CDR2 FQNEAQ (reference sequence). V dropped 2 bases and J dropped 2 bases, with 4 bases sitting between them. The CDR3 sequence is 13 residues long. From the 5' RACE reads, TCRdb called clonotypes with MiXCR, one entry per CDR3 protein. The data contain about 690,000 distinct CDR3 sequences, roughly 6% of them seen just once; the ten biggest clones take up 1.5% to 2%. This clonotype has at least ten counts. Its antigen is currently unknown. Study-level results: Fewer insertions characterized abundant cord blood beta clonotypes, whereas memory repertoires showed none. Excess sharing by twins proved weaker in beta out-of-frame sequences.

This rearrangement joins TRBV7-9 to TRBJ2-1; D unclear. The sample was naive T cells sorted from blood. The receptor comes from a man between 18 and 29 years old in good health. Here the CDR3 DNA reads TGTGCCAGCAGCTTAAAACCCTACAATGAGCAGTTCTTC. Protein sequence: CASSLKPYNEQFF.